The source of this T cell receptor beta chain is a study of beta chain features in type 1 diabetes. This clone was seen many times. V was shortened by 5 bases and J by 5 bases, with 14 bases between the two germline ends. CDR1 SGHDN and CDR2 FVKESK come from the germline V gene. The CDR3 spans 14 residues. Isolated RNA was reverse transcribed in full, so expressed TCRB transcripts were sequenced. TCRdb's table, derived via immunoSEQ multiplex PCR, lists solely in-frame clones and lacks some. The table shows under 350,000 clones, with about 8% occurring only once. Sequenced input: central memory CD4+ T cells from blood. V usage is TRBV14 and J usage is TRBJ2-3; D is perhaps TRBD2 (6 bases). The sequence came from a woman aged 18-29 years in good health. The CDR3 bases are TGTGCCAGCAGCTCTGGAGCGGGTGGAGATACGCAGTATTTT. It encodes CASSSGAGGDTQYF.